Below are 18 T cell receptor beta chains sequenced from a single sample in a study of long-term antiretroviral therapy in people with HIV. Sequencing used immunoSEQ v3.0 at survey level. Some clones are missing from TCRdb's copy, which holds only in-frame ones; the method was immunoSEQ multiplex PCR. In the table there are some 28,000 clones, around three quarters of which are singletons. The specimen comprised unsorted PBMCs, sampled 0.3 years after starting antiretroviral therapy. The receptors come from a man aged 35-49 years with HIV.

The chain employs TRBV4-3 and TRBJ2-1; TRBD2 aligns across 10 bases. Germline assignment: CDR1 LGHNA and CDR2 YSLEER. The trim removed 4 bases at V and 6 bases at J, leaving 12 bases unmatched. The CDR3 has 17 residues. This chain's CDR3 is CASSRKSSTSGINEQFF. Here the CDR3 DNA reads TGCGCCAGCAGCCGAAAATCGTCCACTAGCGGGATCAATGAGCAGTTCTTC.

The rearrangement uses TRBV5-1 and TRBJ2-4; 11 bases match TRBD1. Germline V gene lookup returns CDR1 SGHRS and CDR2 YFSETQ. This CDR3 has 14 amino acids. V lost 3 bases to trimming and J lost 9 bases; unmatched junction nucleotides: 5. CDR3 nucleotide sequence: TGCGCCAGCAGCTCCGGACAGGGGGCGAGCATTCAGTACTTC. Translation: CASSSGQGASIQYF.

The chain uses TRBV29-1 and TRBJ2-5; D may be TRBD1 (6 bases). This CDR3 region has 13 residues. Germline CDR1 reads SQVTM; CDR2 reads ANQGSEA. V lost 3 bases, J lost 2 bases, and 10 bases lay in between. CDR3 loop: CSVETDSQETQYF. CDR3 coding DNA: TGCAGCGTTGAGACGGACAGTCAAGAGACCCAGTACTTC.

V usage is TRBV2 and J usage is TRBJ1-3, with D perhaps TRBD1 (5 bases). The CDR3 consists of 14 residues. Germline-derived CDR1 and CDR2 are SNHLY and FYNNEI. Trimming stripped 8 bases from V and 5 bases from J, with 16 bases between. This CDR3 is CASRAGSGRNTIYF. DNA of the CDR3: TGTGCCAGCCGAGCAGGGTCGGGTCGAAACACCATATATTTT.

The chain carries TRBV6-1 and TRBJ2-7; TRBD1 matches at 10 bases. With V trimmed by 3 bases and J by 7 bases, 12 bases remained unmatched. The length of the CDR3 is 16 residues. Germline V gives CDR1 MNHNS, CDR2 SASEGT. The CDR3 nucleotides read TGTGCCAGCAGTGACTATCGCCGACAGGGGGCCGATGAGCAGTACTTC. Protein sequence: CASSDYRRQGADEQYF.

The chain joins TRBV18 to TRBJ2-5; D is ambiguous. With the DNA end fitting TRBJ2-7 better, the J assignment may be wrong. Germline V lookup: CDR1 KGHSH, CDR2 LQKENI. The CDR3 loop spans 13 amino acids. This CDR3 reads CASSPYAKYEQYF. CDR3 nucleotide sequence: TGTGCCAGCTCACCTTATGCTAAGTACGAGCAGTACTTC.

The chain joins TRBV7-2 to TRBJ1-4, with D tentatively TRBD1 (6 bases). V was pared by 7 bases and J by 8 bases, with 17 bases between. The germline V gene has CDR1 SGHTA and CDR2 FQGNSA. CDR3 length equals 14 residues. The CDR3 DNA is TGTGCCAGCAATCGGATGGGGGCCCAAGAAAAACTGTTTTTT. It yields the protein CASNRMGAQEKLFF.

This chain uses TRBV9 with TRBJ1-3; 11 nucleotides line up with TRBD1. J lost 2 bases, V lost 1 base, and 5 bases had no gene match. This CDR3 region has 17 residues. Germline V CDR1 and CDR2: SGDLS, YYNGEE. The CDR3 protein is CASSVYLDRGPGNTIYF. The CDR3 nucleotides read TGTGCCAGCAGCGTATACTTGGACAGGGGGCCTGGAAACACCATATATTTT. Filled out from reference TRBV9 and TRBJ1-3, the complete variable domain reads DSGVTQTPKHLITATGQRVTLRCSPRSGDLSVYWYQQSLDQGLQFLIQYYNGEERAKGNILERFSAQQFPDLHSELNLSSLELGDSALYFCASSVYLDRGPGNTIYFGEGSWLTVV.

The genes are TRBV19 and TRBJ1-2; 8 bases are a match to TRBD1. The V gene end was trimmed by 0 bases and the J gene end by 4 bases; junction bases not matched to a gene: 1. From germline, CDR1 is LNHDA and CDR2 SQIVND (reference sequence). This CDR3 comprises 14 residues. The CDR3 reads CASSIEGTGYGYTF. As DNA, the CDR3 is TGTGCCAGTAGTATAGAAGGGACAGGCTATGGCTACACCTTC.

This clone has just a few counts. The chain recombines TRBV5-8 with TRBJ1-4; possible D gene TRBD1, 5 bases. The CDR3 loop spans 11 amino acids. V lost 0 bases to trimming and J lost 13 bases, with 7 bases between them. Per the germline V gene, CDR1 is SGHTS and CDR2 is YDEGEE. CDR3 bases: TGTGCCAGCAGCTTGGGGGGCGGACTGTTTTTT. Protein product: CASSLGGGLFF.

This clone was observed once. The chain is built from TRBV27 and TRBJ2-5; 14 bases match TRBD2. This CDR3 comprises 17 residues. Germline CDR1 and CDR2: MNHEY and SMNVEV (reference sequence). The junction had 9 bases not matched to a gene; V was cut back by 5 bases and J by 4 bases. CDR3 in DNA: TGTGCCAGCAGTCCCGAATACGGACTAGCGGGAGGAGAGACCCAGTACTTC. Its translation: CASSPEYGLAGGETQYF.

V and J are TRBV4-3 and TRBJ1-4, with D tentatively TRBD1 (6 bases). V lost 4 bases, J lost 4 bases, and 16 bases lay in between. CDR1 is LGHNA and CDR2 is YSLEER in the germline V gene. The CDR3 is 16 residues long. CDR3 loop: CASSLISGTINEKLFF. CDR3 sequence (DNA): TGCGCCAGCAGCCTCATTTCCGGGACAATTAATGAAAAACTGTTTTTT.

The chain couples TRBV7-9 to TRBJ2-7; 7 bases are shared with TRBD1. The CDR3 consists of 14 residues. Germline V gene lookup returns CDR1 SEHNR and CDR2 FQNEAQ (reference sequence). V shed 4 bases and J 4 bases; nucleotides not matched to a gene: 7. CDR3 amino acids: CASSSGTESYEQYF. The CDR3 coding sequence is TGTGCCAGCAGCTCCGGGACAGAGTCTTACGAGCAGTACTTC.

CDR3 nucleotide sequence: TGTGCCAGCAGCGTACAAAAGGGCGCAAATCAGCCCCAGCATTTT. Translating gives CASSVQKGANQPQHF. The chain recombines TRBV7-2 with TRBJ1-5, with D unresolved. Trimming removed 5 bases at V and 4 bases at J, with 15 bases between. CDR3 length equals 15 residues. Germline loops: CDR1 SGHTA, CDR2 FQGNSA.

In this sample, this clone turned up once. This chain links TRBV29-1 with TRBJ1-2; D is possibly TRBD1 (6 bases). This CDR3 is built from 13 residues. Germline assignment: CDR1 SQVTM and CDR2 ANQGSEA. The germline V and J ends were trimmed by 4 bases and 0 bases, with 9 bases remaining between them. For the CDR3, the DNA is TGCAGCGTTGGGGGGCGTTCTAACTATGGCTACACCTTC. This sequence encodes CSVGGRSNYGYTF.

In this sample, this clone turned up a few times. V usage is TRBV5-5 and J usage is TRBJ1-2; no reliable D call. Germline V gene lookup returns CDR1 SGHKS and CDR2 YYEKEE (reference sequence). Trimming pared 0 bases from V and 3 bases from J, leaving 6 bases between. The CDR3 loop spans 13 amino acids. The CDR3 reads CASSLAAHYGYTF. The CDR3 bases are TGTGCCAGCAGCTTGGCAGCACACTATGGCTACACCTTC.

The rearrangement joins TRBV5-6 to TRBJ2-5; 13 nucleotides line up with TRBD2. In germline, CDR1 is SGHDT, CDR2 YYEEEE. V lost 2 bases and J lost 5; bases outside the gene matches: 3. CDR3 length: 15 residues. CDR3 sequence (DNA): TGTGCCAGCAGCTTTGGGACTAGCGGGATCGAGACCCAGTACTTC. This encodes CASSFGTSGIETQYF.

In this sample, this clone turned up once. One end of the junction does not line up with germline, which may come from a read error. The rearrangement links TRBV7-7 to TRBJ2-1, with 9 bases fitting TRBD1. Germline values: CDR1 SSHAT, CDR2 FNYEAQ (reference sequence). The CDR3 runs to 13 residues. The CDR3 is CASSLTGGPEQFF. The CDR3 DNA reads as TGTGCTAGCAGCTTAACAGGGGGCCCTGAGCAGTTCTTC. Together with reference TRBV7-7 and TRBJ2-1, the CDR3 gives the full variable domain: GAGVSQSPRYKVTKRGQDVTLRCDPISSHATLYWYQQALGQGPEFLTYFNYEAQPDKSGLPSDRFSAERPEGSISTLTIQRTEQRDSAMYRCASSLTGGPEQFFGPGTRLTVL.